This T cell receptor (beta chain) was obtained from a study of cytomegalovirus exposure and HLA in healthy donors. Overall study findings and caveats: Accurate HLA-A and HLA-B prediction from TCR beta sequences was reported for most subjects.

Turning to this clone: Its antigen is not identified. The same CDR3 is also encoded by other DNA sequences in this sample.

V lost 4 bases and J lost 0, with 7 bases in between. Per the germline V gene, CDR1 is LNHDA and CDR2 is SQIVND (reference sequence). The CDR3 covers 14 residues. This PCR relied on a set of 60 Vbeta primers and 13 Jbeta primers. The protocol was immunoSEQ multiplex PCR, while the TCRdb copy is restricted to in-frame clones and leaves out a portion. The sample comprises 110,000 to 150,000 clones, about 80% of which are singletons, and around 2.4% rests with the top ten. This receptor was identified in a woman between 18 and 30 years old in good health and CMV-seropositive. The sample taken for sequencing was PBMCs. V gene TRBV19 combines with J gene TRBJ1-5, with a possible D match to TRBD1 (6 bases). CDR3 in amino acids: CASSKTGSNQPQHF. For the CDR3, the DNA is TGTGCCAGTAGTAAGACAGGTAGCAATCAGCCCCAGCATTTT.